This T cell receptor beta chain was sequenced in a study of OX40 agonist ivuxolimab in advanced cancers. Study as a whole: The study treated patients with ivuxolimab, an agonistic anti-OX40 (CD134) antibody. Eligibility admitted prior anti-PD-1, anti-PD-L1 or anti-CTLA-4 therapy; roughly 40% had some.

Libraries were prepared by immunoSEQ multiplex PCR; TCRdb keeps only in-frame clonotypes and omits some of them. This sample yields roughly 92,000 clones, of which under 85% are seen a single time; approximately 5% belongs to the top ten. V lost 5 bases and J lost 4, with 14 bases in between. Germline values: CDR1 SQVTM, CDR2 ANQGSEA. This CDR3 has 13 residues. The source is an adult with an advanced solid tumor such as melanoma, head and neck, liver or kidney cancer. This chain connects TRBV29-1 to TRBJ2-5; tentatively, D is TRBD2 (5 bases). Material: CD4+ or CD8+ T cells sorted from blood, obtained in a trial of the OX40 agonist ivuxolimab. The CDR3 here is CSVRLPGRETQYF. The CDR3, as DNA: TGCAGCGTTAGACTACCTGGGAGAGAGACCCAGTACTTC.